One sample yielded the 23 T cell receptor beta chains listed below, sequenced in a study of post-analysis software for immune sequencing data. Study-level points and caveats: Patients carried several TRBV segments more frequently than controls did, and TRBV5-6, TRBV5-1 and TRBV20-1 were among them.

TCR beta libraries were prepared from cDNA with unique molecular identifiers. TCRdb reanalysed the PCR reads using MiXCR and keeps one entry per CDR3 protein. The sample has fewer than 850,000 distinct CDR3 sequences; just over 45% are singletons. These TCRs are of unknown antigen specificity. Sequencing was done on a sample of blood. The source of these receptors is a girl aged 5 to 17 with multiple sclerosis.

This clonotype turned up a few times. This sequence joins TRBV27 and TRBJ2-5; D ambiguous. CDR3 length: 13 amino acids. V lost 2 bases, J lost 5 bases, and 9 bases lay in between. CDR1 and CDR2 (germline): MNHEY, SMNVEV (reference sequence). CDR3: CASSLSLLETQYF. As DNA, the CDR3 is TGTGCCAGCAGTTTAAGCCTGTTGGAGACCCAGTACTTC.

The chain couples TRBV12-3 or TRBV12-4 to TRBJ1-5; D gene uncertain. Between the trimmed V and J ends, which lost 4 bases and 5 bases, there was a span of 12 bases. The CDR3 runs 14 residues. The chain's CDR3 is CASSSGWEDQPQHF. Written as DNA, the CDR3 is TGTGCCAGCAGTTCGGGGTGGGAGGATCAGCCCCAGCATTTT.

The V and J genes are TRBV7-9 and TRBJ2-3; TRBD2 matches at 13 bases. CDR1 is SEHNR and CDR2 is FQNEAQ in the germline V gene (reference sequence). With 5 bases clipped from V and 4 bases from J, the junction kept 6 bases outside the gene matches. There are 16 residues in the CDR3. CDR3 sequence reads: CASSQGTSGMADTQYF. The CDR3 DNA reads TGTGCCAGCAGCCAGGGGACTAGCGGGATGGCAGATACGCAGTATTTT.

The chain uses TRBV3-1 and TRBJ2-7, with 8 bases identical to TRBD2. V shed 2 bases and J 3 bases; nucleotides not matched to a gene: 12. The CDR3 length is 17 residues. Per germline, CDR1 LGHDT and CDR2 YNNKEL (reference sequence). The CDR3 here is CASSQIFGRAPLYEQYF. DNA for the CDR3: TGTGCCAGCAGCCAAATTTTCGGGAGGGCCCCCCTCTACGAGCAGTACTTC.

The chain has TRBV12-3 or TRBV12-4 and TRBJ2-4; 7 bases agree with TRBD2. The J call is uncertain, as TRBJ2-7 better fits the DNA end. CDR3 size: 14 residues. CDR3 region: CASNFGGRDHEQYF. In DNA form, the CDR3 reads TGTGCCAGCAATTTCGGCGGGAGAGACCACGAGCAGTACTTC.

V and J are TRBV20-1 and TRBJ2-7; 8 bases are a match to TRBD1. CDR1 and CDR2 (germline): DFQATT, SNEGSKA (reference sequence). With V trimmed by 0 bases and J by 0 bases, 19 bases remained unmatched. This CDR3 comprises 20 residues. The CDR3 here is CSARDLWRATGDTVSYEQYF. In nucleotides, the CDR3 is TGCAGTGCTAGAGATCTTTGGAGGGCGACAGGGGATACGGTCTCCTACGAGCAGTACTTC.

The sample holds a few counts of this clonotype. The CDR3 here is CASALFPADTQYF. DNA of the CDR3: TGTGCCAGCGCCCTTTTCCCCGCAGATACGCAGTATTTT. The rearrangement joins TRBV6-1 to TRBJ2-3; D uncertain. This CDR3 is 13 amino acids long. Germline V CDR1 and CDR2: MNHNS, SASEGT. Trimming removed 8 bases from V and 4 bases from J, with 13 bases in between.

The chain is built from TRBV4-3 and TRBJ2-1; 11 positions agree with TRBD2. The better agreement between TRBJ2-7 and the DNA end casts doubt on the J call. The CDR3 has 17 amino acids. Germline V gives CDR1 LGHNA, CDR2 YSLEER. The CDR3 loop reads CASSRGASGRPHNEQYF. In nucleotides, the CDR3 is TGCGCCAGCAGCCGCGGGGCTAGCGGGAGGCCCCACAATGAGCAGTACTTC.

This clonotype was observed many times. V gene TRBV11-2 combines with J gene TRBJ2-7, with 9 bases lining up with TRBD1. This CDR3 has 15 residues. V lost 3 bases to trimming and J lost 2 bases; unmatched junction nucleotides: 5. Germline V CDR1 and CDR2: SGHAT, FQNNGV. The CDR3 DNA is TGTGCCAGCAGCTTGGACAGGGGAACCACCTACGAGCAGTACTTC. Amino acid sequence: CASSLDRGTTYEQYF.

The gene calls are TRBV6-5 and TRBJ2-4; D possibly corresponds to TRBD2 (6 bases). CDR1 and CDR2 from the germline V gene are MNHEY and SVGAGI. This CDR3 is 13 amino acids long. V lost 4 bases and J 6 bases, leaving 10 bases between the germline ends. Written as DNA, the CDR3 is TGTGCCAGCAGTTTTGGTAGCGGAAACATTCAGTACTTC. It yields the protein CASSFGSGNIQYF.

As DNA, the CDR3 is TGTGCCAGCAGCTTAGGAGTCCGCGGGACGCCCAGGGAGACCCAGTACTTC. Translation gives CASSLGVRGTPRETQYF. This chain uses TRBV7-3 with TRBJ2-5; maybe TRBD2 (6 bases). This CDR3 is built from 17 residues. CDR1 and CDR2 from the germline V gene are SGHTA and FQGTGA. The V end was cut by 2 bases, the J end by 5 bases, with 21 bases between. Supplemented by reference TRBV7-3 and TRBJ2-5, the full variable domain reads GAGVSQTPSNKVTEKGKYVELRCDPISGHTALYWYRQSLGQGPEFLIYFQGTGAADDSGLPNDRFFAVRPEGSVSTLKIQRTERGDSAVYLCASSLGVRGTPRETQYFGPGTRLLVL.

The genes are TRBV12-3 or TRBV12-4 and TRBJ2-1; D unresolved. The CDR3 is 13 residues long. Trimming removed 1 base at V and 9 bases at J, with 10 bases between. CDR3 protein: CASSLDWLGEQFF. Here the CDR3 DNA reads TGTGCCAGCAGTTTAGATTGGCTCGGTGAGCAGTTCTTC.

The genes are TRBV4-1 and TRBJ2-3, with D possibly being TRBD2 (6 bases). Germline loops: CDR1 MGHRA, CDR2 YSYEKL. CDR3 length equals 15 residues. The V end lost 0 bases, the J end lost 8 bases, and 15 bases lay between the germline ends. Here the CDR3 reads CASSQDLSGVSTQYF. The CDR3 DNA reads as TGCGCCAGCAGCCAAGATCTTTCGGGAGTGAGTACGCAGTATTTT.

This clonotype showed up just a few times. This chain uses TRBV20-1 with TRBJ2-3; D might be TRBD2 (6 bases). This CDR3 region has 14 residues. V was trimmed by 6 bases and J by 3 bases, leaving 16 bases between them. Germline-derived CDR1 and CDR2 are DFQATT and SNEGSKA (reference sequence). The DNA of the CDR3 is TGCAGTGCCAGAAGGGCGGGACTTACAGATACGCAGTATTTT. Its protein is CSARRAGLTDTQYF.

The V and J genes are TRBV10-3 and TRBJ2-7; D gene ambiguous. The CDR3 spans 15 residues. Germline loops: CDR1 ENHRY, CDR2 SYGVKD. The V gene lost 4 bases and the J gene lost 4 bases, with 17 bases spanning the gap. CDR3 residues: CAISVARRVIYEQYF. CDR3 sequence (DNA): TGTGCCATCAGTGTGGCACGAAGAGTGATATACGAGCAGTACTTC.

This clonotype was seen a handful of times. V is TRBV7-9 and J is TRBJ2-1; no definite D call. This CDR3 is 13 amino acids long. V lost 5 bases, J lost 8 bases, and 13 bases lay in between. Germline V gives CDR1 SEHNR, CDR2 FQNEAQ (reference sequence). DNA for the CDR3: TGTGCCAGCAGCCTCTTTGCTTTTCATGAGCAGTTCTTC. This sequence encodes CASSLFAFHEQFF.

About this clonotype: At one end the junction does not follow the germline gene, possibly because of a read error. This chain uses TRBV2 with TRBJ2-2; 8 nucleotides align to TRBD1. Germline V CDR1 and CDR2: SNHLY, FYNNEI. The CDR3 is 14 residues long. CDR3: CASSVDRVTGELFF. The CDR3 DNA sequence: TGTGCCAGCAGTGTGGACAGGGTGACCGGAGAGCTGTTTTTT.

The CDR3 DNA reads as TGTGCCAGCAATGAGGACACACTCTACGAGCAGTACTTC. Translating gives CASNEDTLYEQYF. The rearrangement links TRBV6-2 or TRBV6-3 to TRBJ2-1; D perhaps matches TRBD1 (5 bases). The better agreement between TRBJ2-7 and the DNA end casts doubt on the J call. There are 13 residues in the CDR3. CDR1 MNHEY and CDR2 SVGEGT come from the germline V gene.

Worth noting for this clonotype: At one end, the junction sequence differs from germline, possibly due to a read error. CDR3 sequence reads: CANSYTGHKTYEQYF. Here the CDR3 DNA reads TGCGCCAACAGCTACACCGGACATAAAACCTACGAGCAGTACTTC. This chain uses TRBV5-1 with TRBJ2-7; perhaps TRBD1 as D (5 bases). The germline V gene encodes CDR1 SGHRS and CDR2 YFSETQ. This CDR3 is built from 15 residues.

The chain uses TRBV15 and TRBJ2-7, with TRBD1 matching over 7 bases. The CDR3 sequence is 14 residues long. The ends lost 4 bases at V and 3 bases at J; junction bases unmatched: 6. Looked up from germline, CDR1 is LNHNV and CDR2 is YYDKDF (reference sequence). CDR3 DNA: TGTGCCACCAGCATGCTGGGACAGATCTACGAGCAGTACTTC. This translates into CATSMLGQIYEQYF.

This clonotype was counted between two and nine times. The gene calls are TRBV12-3 or TRBV12-4 and TRBJ2-7, with D possibly being TRBD2 (5 bases). V lost 6 bases to trimming and J lost 0 bases, with 24 bases between them. This CDR3 contains 18 residues. The CDR3 coding sequence is TGTGCCAGCAGGCCCCTTGGTGAGCGGTGGGTCTCCTCCTACGAGCAGTACTTC. Translation gives CASRPLGERWVSSYEQYF.

The table lists this clonotype with a few counts. The chain links TRBV7-3 to TRBJ2-5; D possibly matches TRBD1 or TRBD2 (6 bases each). V lost 2 bases and J 2 bases, leaving 12 bases between the germline ends. Germline values: CDR1 SGHTA, CDR2 FQGTGA. The CDR3 is 15 residues long. The CDR3 sequence: CASSLEGGIQETQYF. CDR3 DNA: TGTGCCAGCAGCTTAGAAGGGGGGATACAAGAGACCCAGTACTTC.

This chain links TRBV12-3 or TRBV12-4 with TRBJ2-1; TRBD2 aligns across 7 bases. This CDR3 is 13 amino acids long. Trimming cost V 4 bases and J 6 bases; bases outside gene matches: 3. CDR3 bases: TGTGCCAGCAGTTGGTCTAGCGGCAATGAGCAGTTCTTC. It yields the protein CASSWSSGNEQFF.